The 2 T cell receptor beta chains given below trace back to one sample, sequenced in a study of neurological immune-mediated disorders. TCRdb independently ran MiXCR on the 5' RACE reads; one entry per CDR3 protein. In the table there are 65,000 to 75,000 distinct CDR3 sequences, approximately 5% of which are singletons. The sample comprised PBMCs. All receptors derive from a woman aged 65 to 85 with multiple sclerosis.

The table lists this clonotype with many counts. This chain's CDR3 is CASSLGAGTYNEQFF. CDR3 nucleotides: TGCGCCAGCAGCTTGGGAGCGGGCACCTACAATGAGCAGTTCTTC. V gene TRBV5-1 combines with J gene TRBJ2-1, with D possibly matching TRBD2 (6 bases). This CDR3 is 15 amino acids long. The V end was cut by 0 bases, the J end by 2 bases, with 9 bases between. The germline CDR1 and CDR2 sequences are SGHRS and YFSETQ.

This clonotype was counted at least ten times. This chain uses TRBV20-1 with TRBJ1-4; 9 bases are shared with TRBD1. V was pared by 3 bases and J by 10 bases, with 6 bases of the junction left unmatched. Looked up from germline, CDR1 is DFQATT and CDR2 is SNEGSKA (reference sequence). The CDR3 covers 13 residues. The DNA for the CDR3 is TGCAGTGCTAGTGGGACAGGGACGGCAAAACTGTTTTTT. It codes for CSASGTGTAKLFF.